The text below deals with one T cell receptor (beta chain). This sample is drawn from a study of T cell responses to AZD1222 COVID-19 vaccine. Trimming took 6 bases from V and 8 from J, leaving 19 bases between them. The length of the CDR3 is 15 residues. Germline values: CDR1 MNHEY, CDR2 SVGAGI. Some clones are missing from TCRdb's copy, which holds only in-frame ones; the method was immunoSEQ multiplex PCR. The sample holds 250,000 or so clones, 85% to 95% seen once. V is TRBV6-5 and J is TRBJ1-4; perhaps TRBD1 as D (5 bases). This receptor was obtained from an adult in good health. The sequences come from peripheral blood, collected on day 0 of AZD1222 vaccination. CDR3 sequence: CASRNAGAGGEKLFF. CDR3 nucleotides: TGTGCCAGCAGGAACGCCGGGGCCGGCGGGGAAAAACTGTTTTTT.